What follows is one T cell receptor (beta chain) and its context. The antigen is undetermined. This entry comes from a study of graft-versus-host responses after intestinal transplantation. This CDR3 is built from 15 residues. Trimming removed 0 bases from V and 0 bases from J, with 8 bases in between. CDR1 and CDR2 (germline): MGHRA, YSYEKL. Assay used: immunoSEQ multiplex PCR; TCRdb lists only in-frame clones, some missing. This repertoire shows roughly 73,000 clones, around 86% found once; its top ten account for about 8%. The V call is TRBV4-1, the J call TRBJ1-1; D unclear. This clonotype was obtained from a human donor who was the organ donor for an intestinal transplant. Specimen: unstimulated CD8+ T cells sorted from spleen or lymph node cells, collected before transplant. CDR3 coding DNA: TGCGCCAGCAGCCAAGAGGGGTCAGTGAACACTGAAGCTTTCTTT. Translated, it gives CASSQEGSVNTEAFF.